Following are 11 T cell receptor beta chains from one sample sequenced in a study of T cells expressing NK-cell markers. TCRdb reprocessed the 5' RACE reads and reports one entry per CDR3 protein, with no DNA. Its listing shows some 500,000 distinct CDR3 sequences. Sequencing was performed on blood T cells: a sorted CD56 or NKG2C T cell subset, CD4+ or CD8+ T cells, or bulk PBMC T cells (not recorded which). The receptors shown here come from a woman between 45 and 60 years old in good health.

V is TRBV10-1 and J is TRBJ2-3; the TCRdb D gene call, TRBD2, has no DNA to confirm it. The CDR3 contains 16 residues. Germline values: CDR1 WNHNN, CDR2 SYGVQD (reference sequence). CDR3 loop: CASSESRLAGPDTQYF.

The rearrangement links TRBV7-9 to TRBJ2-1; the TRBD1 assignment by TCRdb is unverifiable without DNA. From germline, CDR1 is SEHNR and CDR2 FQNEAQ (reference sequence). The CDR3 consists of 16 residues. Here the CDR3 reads CASSLMGEAPIGEQFF.

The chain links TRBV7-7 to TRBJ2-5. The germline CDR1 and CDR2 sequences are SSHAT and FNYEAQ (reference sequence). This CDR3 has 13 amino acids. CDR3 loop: CASSLDTPETQYF.

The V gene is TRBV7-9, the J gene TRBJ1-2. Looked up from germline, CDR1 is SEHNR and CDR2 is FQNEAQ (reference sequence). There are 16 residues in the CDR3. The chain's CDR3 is CASSLALNSVSYGYTF.

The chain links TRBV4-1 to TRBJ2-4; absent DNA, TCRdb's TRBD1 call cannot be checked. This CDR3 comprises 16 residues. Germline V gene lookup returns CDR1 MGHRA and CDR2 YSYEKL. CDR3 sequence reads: CASSQGPGGAKNIQYF.

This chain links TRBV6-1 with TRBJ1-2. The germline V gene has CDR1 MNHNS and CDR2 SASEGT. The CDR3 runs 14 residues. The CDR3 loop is CASSEITANYGYTF.

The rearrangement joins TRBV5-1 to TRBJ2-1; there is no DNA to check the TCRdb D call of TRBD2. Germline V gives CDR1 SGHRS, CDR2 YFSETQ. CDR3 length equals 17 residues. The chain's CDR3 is CASSPRGGQTPLNEQFF.

The CDR3 sequence is CASSRSRGRSPSFSSYNEQFF. The V call is TRBV5-1, the J call TRBJ2-1; TCRdb lists TRBD1, though no DNA is available to test this call. In germline, CDR1 is SGHRS, CDR2 YFSETQ. The CDR3 length is 21 residues.

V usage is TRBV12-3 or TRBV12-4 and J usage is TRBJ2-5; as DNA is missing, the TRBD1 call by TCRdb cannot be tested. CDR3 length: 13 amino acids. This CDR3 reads CASLRGPEETQYF.

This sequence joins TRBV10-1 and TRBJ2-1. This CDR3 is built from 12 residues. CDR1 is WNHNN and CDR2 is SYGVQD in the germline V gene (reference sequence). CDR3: CASRKDYNEQFF.

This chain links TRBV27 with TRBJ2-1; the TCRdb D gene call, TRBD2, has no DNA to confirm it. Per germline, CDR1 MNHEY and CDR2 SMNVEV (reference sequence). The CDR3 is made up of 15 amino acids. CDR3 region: CASSLRSRSYNEQFF.